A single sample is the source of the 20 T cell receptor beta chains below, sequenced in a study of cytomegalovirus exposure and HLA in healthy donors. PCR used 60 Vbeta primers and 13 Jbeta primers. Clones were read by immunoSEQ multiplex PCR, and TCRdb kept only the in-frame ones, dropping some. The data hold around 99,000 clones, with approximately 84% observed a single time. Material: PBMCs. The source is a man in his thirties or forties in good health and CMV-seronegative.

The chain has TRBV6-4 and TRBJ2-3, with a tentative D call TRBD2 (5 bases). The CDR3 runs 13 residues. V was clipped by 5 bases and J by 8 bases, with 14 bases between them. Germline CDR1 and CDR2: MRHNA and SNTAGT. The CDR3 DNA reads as TGTGCCAGCAGTCCCTCCCCTCGGGGTACGCAGTATTTT. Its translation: CASSPSPRGTQYF.

DNA for the CDR3: TGTGCCAGTGGCTTCGGGGTAGCGGGCGAGCAGTACTTC. As protein: CASGFGVAGEQYF. This rearrangement joins TRBV19 to TRBJ2-5, with 7 nucleotides matching TRBD2. The end of the DNA is better explained by TRBJ2-7, so the J call may be wrong. Germline CDR1 is LNHDA and CDR2 is SQIVND (reference sequence). This CDR3 region has 13 residues.

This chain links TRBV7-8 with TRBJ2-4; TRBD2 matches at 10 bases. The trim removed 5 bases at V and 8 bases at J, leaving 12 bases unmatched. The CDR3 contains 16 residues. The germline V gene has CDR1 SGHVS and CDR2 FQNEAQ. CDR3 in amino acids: CASSTLAGLAGDIQYF. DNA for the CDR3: TGTGCCAGCAGCACCCTAGCGGGGCTAGCGGGGGACATTCAGTACTTC.

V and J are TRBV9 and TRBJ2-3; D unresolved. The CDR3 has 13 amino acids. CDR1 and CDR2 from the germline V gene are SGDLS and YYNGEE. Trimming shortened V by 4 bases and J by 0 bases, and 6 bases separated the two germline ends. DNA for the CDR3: TGTGCCAGCAGCTTACGGAGCACAGATACGCAGTATTTT. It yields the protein CASSLRSTDTQYF.

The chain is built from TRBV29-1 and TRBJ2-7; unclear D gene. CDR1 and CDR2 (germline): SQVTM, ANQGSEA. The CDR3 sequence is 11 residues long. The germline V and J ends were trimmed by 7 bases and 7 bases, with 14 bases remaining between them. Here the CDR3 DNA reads TGCAGCGCCACTCACTCGGGTGAGCAGTACTTC. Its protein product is CSATHSGEQYF.

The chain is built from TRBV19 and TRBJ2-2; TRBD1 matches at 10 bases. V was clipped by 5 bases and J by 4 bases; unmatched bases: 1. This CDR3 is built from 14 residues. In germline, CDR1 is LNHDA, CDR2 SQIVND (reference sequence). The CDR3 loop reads CASSRDRGTGELFF. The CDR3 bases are TGTGCCAGTAGTCGGGACAGGGGCACCGGGGAGCTGTTTTTT.

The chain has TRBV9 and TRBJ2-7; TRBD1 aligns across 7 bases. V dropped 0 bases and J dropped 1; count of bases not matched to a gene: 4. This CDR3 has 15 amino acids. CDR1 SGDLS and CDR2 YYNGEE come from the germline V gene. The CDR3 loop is CASSVGAGGSYEQYF. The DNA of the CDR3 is TGTGCCAGCAGCGTAGGTGCAGGGGGATCCTACGAGCAGTACTTC.

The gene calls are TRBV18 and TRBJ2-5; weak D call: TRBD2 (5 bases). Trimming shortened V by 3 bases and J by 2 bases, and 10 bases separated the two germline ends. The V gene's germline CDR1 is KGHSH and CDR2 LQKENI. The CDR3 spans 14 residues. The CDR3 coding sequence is TGTGCCAGCTCACCGATAACGGGGCAAGAGACCCAGTACTTC. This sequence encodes CASSPITGQETQYF.

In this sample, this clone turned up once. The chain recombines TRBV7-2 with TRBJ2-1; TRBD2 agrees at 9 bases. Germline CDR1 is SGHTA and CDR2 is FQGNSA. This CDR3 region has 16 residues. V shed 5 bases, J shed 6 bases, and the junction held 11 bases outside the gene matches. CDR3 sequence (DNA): TGTGCCAGCAGCCCAAGGGGAGCGGGGGGTATCAATGAGCAGTTCTTC. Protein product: CASSPRGAGGINEQFF.

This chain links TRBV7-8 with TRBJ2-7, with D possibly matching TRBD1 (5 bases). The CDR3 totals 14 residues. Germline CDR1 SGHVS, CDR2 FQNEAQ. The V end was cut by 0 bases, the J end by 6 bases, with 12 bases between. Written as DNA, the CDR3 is TGTGCCAGCAGCTTAGCGGTTGGGGCAGTCGAGCAGTACTTC. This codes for CASSLAVGAVEQYF.

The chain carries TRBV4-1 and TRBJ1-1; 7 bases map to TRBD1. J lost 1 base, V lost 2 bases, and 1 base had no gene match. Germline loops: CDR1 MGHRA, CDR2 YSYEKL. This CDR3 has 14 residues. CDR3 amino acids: CASSQRGPNTEAFF. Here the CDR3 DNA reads TGCGCCAGCAGCCAAAGGGGGCCGAACACTGAAGCTTTCTTT.

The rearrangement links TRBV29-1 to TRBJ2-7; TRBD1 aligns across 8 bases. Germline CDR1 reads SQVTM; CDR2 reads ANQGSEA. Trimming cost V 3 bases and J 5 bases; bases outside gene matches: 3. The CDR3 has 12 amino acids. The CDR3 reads CSVEPGGDEQYF. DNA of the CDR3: TGCAGCGTTGAGCCAGGGGGCGACGAGCAGTACTTC.

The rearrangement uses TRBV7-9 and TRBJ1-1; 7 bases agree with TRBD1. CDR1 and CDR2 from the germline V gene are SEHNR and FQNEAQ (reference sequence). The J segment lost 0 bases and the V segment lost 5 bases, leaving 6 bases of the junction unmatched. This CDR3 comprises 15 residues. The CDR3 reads CASSRGDSMNTEAFF. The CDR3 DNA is TGTGCCAGCAGCCGAGGGGACAGCATGAACACTGAAGCTTTCTTT.

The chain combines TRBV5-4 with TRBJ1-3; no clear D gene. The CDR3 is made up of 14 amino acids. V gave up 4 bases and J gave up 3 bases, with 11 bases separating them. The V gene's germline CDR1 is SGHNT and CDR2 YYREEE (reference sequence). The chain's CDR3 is CASSRPGSGNTIYF. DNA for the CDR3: TGTGCCAGCAGCCGTCCAGGAAGTGGAAACACCATATATTTT.

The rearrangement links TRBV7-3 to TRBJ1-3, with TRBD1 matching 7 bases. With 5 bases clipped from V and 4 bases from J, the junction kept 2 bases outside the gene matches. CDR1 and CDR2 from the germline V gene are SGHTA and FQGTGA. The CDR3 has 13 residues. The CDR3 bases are TGTGCCAGCAGCCCGACAGGGGGAAACACCATATATTTT. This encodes CASSPTGGNTIYF. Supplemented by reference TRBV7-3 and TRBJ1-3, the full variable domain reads GAGVSQTPSNKVTEKGKYVELRCDPISGHTALYWYRQSLGQGPEFLIYFQGTGAADDSGLPNDRFFAVRPEGSVSTLKIQRTERGDSAVYLCASSPTGGNTIYFGEGSWLTVV.

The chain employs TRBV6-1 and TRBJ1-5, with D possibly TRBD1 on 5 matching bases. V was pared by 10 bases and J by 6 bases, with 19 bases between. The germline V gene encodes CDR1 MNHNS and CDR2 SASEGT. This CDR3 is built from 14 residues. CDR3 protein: CATRQLGIGQPQHF. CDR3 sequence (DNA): TGTGCCACCCGACAGTTGGGGATAGGTCAGCCCCAGCATTTT.

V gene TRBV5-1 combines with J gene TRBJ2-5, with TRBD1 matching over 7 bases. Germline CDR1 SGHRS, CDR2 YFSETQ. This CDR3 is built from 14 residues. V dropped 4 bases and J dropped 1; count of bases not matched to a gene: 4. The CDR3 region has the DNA TGCGCCAGCAGCGCCCGGGACAGCCAAGAGACCCAGTACTTC. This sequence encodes CASSARDSQETQYF. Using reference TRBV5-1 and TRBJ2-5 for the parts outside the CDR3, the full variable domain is KAGVTQTPRYLIKTRGQQVTLSCSPISGHRSVSWYQQTPGQGLQFLFEYFSETQRNKGNFPGRFSGRQFSNSRSEMNVSTLELGDSALYLCASSARDSQETQYFGPGTRLLVL.

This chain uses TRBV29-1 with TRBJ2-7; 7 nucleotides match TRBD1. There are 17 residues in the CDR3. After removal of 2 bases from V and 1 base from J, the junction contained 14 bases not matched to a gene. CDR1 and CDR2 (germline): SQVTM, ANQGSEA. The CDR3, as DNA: TGCAGCGTTGAAATTGGGGGACCCGGACAGGTTTCCTACGAGCAGTACTTC. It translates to CSVEIGGPGQVSYEQYF.

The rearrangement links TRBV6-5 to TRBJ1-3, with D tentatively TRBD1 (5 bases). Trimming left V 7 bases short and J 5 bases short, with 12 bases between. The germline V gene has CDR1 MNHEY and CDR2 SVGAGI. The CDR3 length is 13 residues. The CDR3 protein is CASTPGLRNTIYF. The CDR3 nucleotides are TGTGCCAGCACTCCGGGACTCAGAAACACCATATATTTT.

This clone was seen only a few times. For the CDR3, the DNA is TGTGCCAGCAGCTCGGGACAGGACACAGATACGCAGTATTTT. This encodes CASSSGQDTDTQYF. V gene TRBV13 combines with J gene TRBJ2-3; TRBD1 aligns across 8 bases. This CDR3 has 14 residues. Germline values: CDR1 PRHDT, CDR2 FYEKMQ (reference sequence). V dropped 4 bases and J dropped 2; count of bases not matched to a gene: 2.